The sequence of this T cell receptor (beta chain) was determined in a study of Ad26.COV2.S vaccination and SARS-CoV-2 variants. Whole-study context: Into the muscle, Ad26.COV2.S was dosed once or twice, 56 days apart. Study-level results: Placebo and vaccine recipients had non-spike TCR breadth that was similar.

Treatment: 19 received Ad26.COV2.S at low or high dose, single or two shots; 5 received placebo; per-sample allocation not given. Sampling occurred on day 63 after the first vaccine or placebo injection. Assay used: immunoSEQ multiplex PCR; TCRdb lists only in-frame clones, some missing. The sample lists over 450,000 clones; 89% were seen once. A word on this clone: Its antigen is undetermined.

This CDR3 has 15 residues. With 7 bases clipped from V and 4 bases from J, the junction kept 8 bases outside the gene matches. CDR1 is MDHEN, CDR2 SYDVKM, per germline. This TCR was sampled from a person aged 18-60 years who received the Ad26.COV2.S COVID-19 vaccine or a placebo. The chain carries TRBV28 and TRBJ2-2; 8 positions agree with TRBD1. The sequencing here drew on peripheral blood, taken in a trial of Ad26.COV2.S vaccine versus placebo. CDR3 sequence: CASTRGPMVTGELFF. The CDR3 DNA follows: TGTGCCAGCACCAGGGGGCCAATGGTCACCGGGGAGCTGTTTTTT.